The 31 T cell receptor beta chains presented below share a single source sample, sequenced in a study of cytomegalovirus exposure and HLA in healthy donors. Produced via immunoSEQ multiplex PCR; TCRdb's table is partial and in-frame only. The sample holds about 330,000 clones; around 90% are singletons and the top ten take over 1%. Sequencing was performed on PBMCs. The receptor set was obtained from a woman younger than 45 in good health and CMV-seropositive.

V usage is TRBV13 and J usage is TRBJ1-1; D unclear. With 5 bases removed from V and 1 base from J, the gap between germline ends came to 14 bases. Germline CDR1 PRHDT, CDR2 FYEKMQ (reference sequence). This CDR3 region has 15 residues. CDR3 loop: CASSPPRGGNTEAFF. In DNA form, the CDR3 reads TGTGCCAGCAGCCCCCCCAGAGGAGGGAACACTGAAGCTTTCTTT.

A single count supports this clone. J is TRBJ1-2 and V is TRBV28; D is unclear. V lost 6 bases, J lost 7 bases, and 15 bases lay in between. The CDR3 sequence is 13 residues long. The V gene's germline CDR1 is MDHEN and CDR2 SYDVKM. In DNA, the CDR3 is TGTGCCAGCAGCCACCCCCCGGCTTTTGGCTACACCTTC. Protein sequence: CASSHPPAFGYTF.

This clone has a handful of counts. The CDR3 DNA reads as TGCAGCGTTGACGAATATAAGGACGGTTATGGCTACACCTTC. It is translated as CSVDEYKDGYGYTF. This chain connects TRBV29-1 to TRBJ1-2, with D unresolved. CDR3 length equals 14 residues. The V end lost 3 bases, the J end lost 5 bases, and 16 bases lay between the germline ends. Germline values: CDR1 SQVTM, CDR2 ANQGSEA. Based on the CDR3 plus reference TRBV29-1 and TRBJ1-2, the full variable domain is SAVISQKPSRDICQRGTSLTIQCQVDSQVTMMFWYRQQPGQSLTLIATANQGSEATYESGFVIDKFPISRPNLTFSTLTVSNMSPEDSSIYLCSVDEYKDGYGYTFGSGTRLTVV.

This clone has more than one count but fewer than ten. The CDR3: CSAKGNTEAFF. CDR3 sequence (DNA): TGCAGTGCCAAGGGGAACACTGAAGCTTTCTTT. This chain uses TRBV20-1 with TRBJ1-1; D is ambiguous. Trimming left V 6 bases short and J 1 base short, with 6 bases between. CDR3 size: 11 residues. Germline V gives CDR1 DFQATT, CDR2 SNEGSKA (reference sequence).

The rearrangement links TRBV4-3 to TRBJ2-5; 13 positions agree with TRBD2. From germline, CDR1 is LGHNA and CDR2 YSLEER. The CDR3 has 15 amino acids. Unmatched junction bases numbered 5, after V lost 0 bases and J lost 10 bases. CDR3 protein: CASSQDTSGGGGQYF. Written as DNA, the CDR3 is TGCGCCAGCAGCCAAGATACTAGCGGGGGGGGTGGCCAGTACTTC.

The count of this clone is one. The rearrangement joins TRBV7-8 to TRBJ2-3, with 11 bases identical to TRBD2. CDR1 is SGHVS, CDR2 FQNEAQ, per germline. V gave up 3 bases and J gave up 1 base; unmatched junction bases: 12. The CDR3 consists of 19 residues. CDR3 loop: CASSFGLAGGPFGTDTQYF. In DNA, the CDR3 is TGTGCCAGCAGCTTCGGATTAGCGGGAGGGCCGTTTGGCACAGATACGCAGTATTTT.

CDR3 protein: CSVEASGTGSYGYTF. In nucleotides, the CDR3 is TGCAGCGTTGAAGCTTCCGGGACAGGGTCCTATGGCTACACCTTC. The chain links TRBV29-1 to TRBJ1-2, with 9 bases fitting TRBD1. After removal of 1 base from V and 4 bases from J, the junction contained 7 bases not matched to a gene. CDR1 and CDR2 (germline): SQVTM, ANQGSEA. The length of the CDR3 is 15 residues. The whole variable domain, remainder taken from reference TRBV29-1 and TRBJ1-2, is SAVISQKPSRDICQRGTSLTIQCQVDSQVTMMFWYRQQPGQSLTLIATANQGSEATYESGFVIDKFPISRPNLTFSTLTVSNMSPEDSSIYLCSVEASGTGSYGYTFGSGTRLTVV.

V is TRBV15 and J is TRBJ2-7, with D tentatively TRBD1 (7 bases). V was shortened by 1 base and J by 4 bases, with 14 bases between the two germline ends. CDR3 length: 15 amino acids. The germline CDR1 and CDR2 sequences are LNHNV and YYDKDF (reference sequence). The CDR3 loop reads CATSRGRGRVYEQYF. CDR3 DNA: TGTGCCACCAGCAGAGGGAGGGGGCGCGTATACGAGCAGTACTTC.

The V gene is TRBV4-1, the J gene TRBJ1-5, with D maybe TRBD1 (5 bases). Looked up from germline, CDR1 is MGHRA and CDR2 is YSYEKL. This CDR3 has 15 residues. V shed 4 bases and J shed 1 base, with 11 bases lying between them. This CDR3 is CASSPFRDSNQPQHF. The CDR3 nucleotides read TGCGCCAGCAGCCCCTTTCGGGACAGCAATCAGCCCCAGCATTTT.

The V gene is TRBV7-9, the J gene TRBJ1-2; 10 positions match TRBD1. CDR3 length: 15 amino acids. Germline V gene sequence: CDR1 SEHNR, CDR2 FQNEAQ (reference sequence). The ends lost 3 bases at V and 4 bases at J; junction bases unmatched: 5. The CDR3 DNA follows: TGTGCCAGCAGCTTCCAGACAGGGGGCCGCTATGGCTACACCTTC. Translation: CASSFQTGGRYGYTF.

The V call is TRBV27, the J call TRBJ1-5; the D gene is possibly TRBD1 (6 bases). There are 14 residues in the CDR3. Trimming cost V 8 bases and J 0 bases, with 11 bases left between them. In germline, CDR1 is MNHEY, CDR2 SMNVEV (reference sequence). CDR3: CASRRGYSNQPQHF. The DNA of the CDR3 is TGTGCCAGCCGAAGGGGGTATAGCAATCAGCCCCAGCATTTT.

The V call is TRBV28, the J call TRBJ1-3; 8 nucleotides align to TRBD1. The trim removed 8 bases at V and 3 bases at J, leaving 9 bases unmatched. CDR1 is MDHEN and CDR2 is SYDVKM in the germline V gene. The CDR3 length is 15 residues. The CDR3 sequence is CASGDGTGYGNTIYF. CDR3 nucleotides: TGTGCCAGCGGCGACGGGACAGGATATGGAAACACCATATATTTT.

The chain carries TRBV7-9 and TRBJ2-7; TRBD1 aligns across 7 bases. V lost 5 bases and J lost 2; bases outside the gene matches: 12. Germline CDR1 SEHNR, CDR2 FQNEAQ (reference sequence). The CDR3 extends over 16 amino acids. CDR3 nucleotide sequence: TGTGCCAGCAGCCTAAACAGGGGCGGTAGGGCCTACGAGCAGTACTTC. Protein: CASSLNRGGRAYEQYF.

This clone was detected ten times or more. The V and J genes are TRBV11-2 and TRBJ1-6; D is perhaps TRBD1 (6 bases). Germline V gene data show CDR1 as SGHAT and CDR2 as FQNNGV. The CDR3 consists of 17 residues. V was clipped by 5 bases and J by 7 bases, with 21 bases between them. This CDR3 is CASSHGRGWATNSPLHF. The CDR3 nucleotides read TGTGCCAGCAGCCACGGGAGGGGGTGGGCAACCAATTCACCCCTCCACTTT.

The rearrangement uses TRBV19 and TRBJ2-1; D is ambiguous. The germline V gene encodes CDR1 LNHDA and CDR2 SQIVND (reference sequence). This CDR3 is built from 13 residues. The V end lost 3 bases, the J end lost 4 bases, and 7 bases lay between the germline ends. The CDR3: CASSIDKYNEQFF. CDR3 nucleotides: TGTGCCAGTAGTATCGACAAGTACAATGAGCAGTTCTTC.

V gene TRBV6-5 combines with J gene TRBJ1-1, with D unclear. In germline, CDR1 is MNHEY, CDR2 SVGAGI. CDR3 length: 12 amino acids. The V gene lost 2 bases and the J gene lost 6 bases, with 7 bases spanning the gap. The CDR3 coding sequence is TGTGCCAGCAGTTACGGGCAGTCTGAAGCTTTCTTT. This translates into CASSYGQSEAFF.

This rearrangement joins TRBV9 to TRBJ2-7, with D tentatively TRBD1 (5 bases). Germline V gives CDR1 SGDLS, CDR2 YYNGEE. The CDR3 loop spans 10 amino acids. V lost 9 bases, J lost 4 bases, and 8 bases lay in between. DNA for the CDR3: TGTGCCATGAGACAGTACGAGCAGTACTTC. Protein: CAMRQYEQYF.

The rearrangement joins TRBV5-6 to TRBJ2-7, with 9 bases fitting TRBD1. CDR1 SGHDT and CDR2 YYEEEE come from the germline V gene. Trimming took 1 base from V and 6 from J; bases not matched to a gene: 11. CDR3 size: 16 residues. CDR3 sequence reads: CASSLLGTGKISEQYF. The CDR3 DNA is TGTGCCAGCAGCTTGTTGGGGACAGGGAAGATCTCCGAGCAGTACTTC.

The rearrangement links TRBV27 to TRBJ2-7, with D perhaps given as TRBD1 or TRBD2 (5 bases each). CDR1 MNHEY and CDR2 SMNVEV come from the germline V gene (reference sequence). CDR3 size: 13 residues. V dropped 8 bases and J dropped 3 bases, with 14 bases sitting between them. The CDR3 spells CASRDPGRYEQYF. In nucleotides, the CDR3 is TGTGCCAGCCGGGACCCAGGGCGCTACGAGCAGTACTTC.

The chain joins TRBV2 to TRBJ1-4; D possibly corresponds to TRBD1 (5 bases). V shed 4 bases and J shed 5 bases, with 14 bases lying between them. Germline values: CDR1 SNHLY, CDR2 FYNNEI. CDR3 size: 15 residues. The CDR3 region has the DNA TGTGCCAGCAGTGGTTCTCCCAGGGTCAATGAAAAACTGTTTTTT. Translating gives CASSGSPRVNEKLFF.

The V call is TRBV5-6, the J call TRBJ2-3; D might be TRBD2 (6 bases). V dropped 4 bases and J dropped 1 base, with 16 bases sitting between them. Per germline, CDR1 SGHDT and CDR2 YYEEEE. This CDR3 has 16 residues. CDR3 coding DNA: TGTGCCAGCAGCCCGCGGTCTAGCGATCGCACAGATACGCAGTATTTT. This codes for CASSPRSSDRTDTQYF.

This chain joins TRBV7-2 and TRBJ2-1, with TRBD2 identical over 9 bases. V lost 7 bases and J lost 1; bases outside the gene matches: 5. Per germline, CDR1 SGHTA and CDR2 FQGNSA. This CDR3 contains 15 residues. CDR3 amino acids: CASTNSGGSYNEQFF. CDR3 nucleotides: TGTGCCAGCACCAATAGCGGGGGATCCTACAATGAGCAGTTCTTC.

This clone came up once. The chain couples TRBV28 to TRBJ2-5, with 11 bases lining up with TRBD2. This CDR3 comprises 16 residues. Germline V gene lookup returns CDR1 MDHEN and CDR2 SYDVKM. The trim removed 4 bases at V and 2 bases at J, leaving 6 bases unmatched. For the CDR3, the DNA is TGTGCCAGCAGTTCGTTAAGACTAGCGGGGCAAGAGACCCAGTACTTC. Its translation: CASSSLRLAGQETQYF.

This chain links TRBV6-5 with TRBJ2-5; TRBD2 aligns across 8 bases. CDR1 is MNHEY and CDR2 is SVGAGI in the germline V gene. This CDR3 has 14 amino acids. With V trimmed by 11 bases and J by 5 bases, 13 bases remained unmatched. The CDR3 loop is CAAKGGGRSETQYF. Written as DNA, the CDR3 is TGTGCCGCAAAGGGCGGGGGGCGGTCGGAGACCCAGTACTTC.

The chain uses TRBV6-1 and TRBJ1-2; unclear D gene. This CDR3 spans 13 amino acids. The V end lost 8 bases, the J end lost 5 bases, and 15 bases lay between the germline ends. Per the germline V gene, CDR1 is MNHNS and CDR2 is SASEGT. This chain's CDR3 is CASRPPGLYGYTF. The CDR3 DNA reads as TGTGCCAGCCGACCCCCGGGCCTATATGGCTACACCTTC.

This clone was counted a few times. V gene TRBV2 combines with J gene TRBJ1-6; TRBD1 matches at 8 bases. The CDR3 runs to 13 residues. Germline trimming cut 7 bases from V and 6 bases from J; bases unmatched to any gene: 2. The germline gives CDR1 SNHLY, CDR2 FYNNEI. The CDR3 spells CASTTGGNSPLHF. The DNA for the CDR3 is TGTGCCAGCACCACAGGGGGTAATTCACCCCTCCACTTT.

This sequence joins TRBV4-2 and TRBJ2-1; D gene uncertain. This CDR3 region has 17 residues. Deletions cut 0 bases from V and 0 bases from J, with 12 bases between. Germline CDR1 LGHNA, CDR2 YNFKEQ. The CDR3 sequence is CASSQEHRRSSYNEQFF. Written as DNA, the CDR3 is TGTGCCAGCAGCCAAGAACATCGCAGGAGCTCCTACAATGAGCAGTTCTTC.

This chain uses TRBV27 with TRBJ2-3, with D perhaps matching TRBD2 (5 bases). This CDR3 is 16 amino acids long. Germline CDR1 and CDR2: MNHEY and SMNVEV (reference sequence). Trimming left V 2 bases short and J 0 bases short, with 12 bases between. This CDR3 reads CASSLNGRVSTDTQYF. The DNA of the CDR3 is TGTGCCAGCAGTTTAAATGGGCGGGTTAGCACAGATACGCAGTATTTT.

The V and J genes are TRBV7-7 and TRBJ1-1, with TRBD1 identical over 8 bases. The CDR3 loop spans 17 amino acids. V lost 2 bases, J lost 0 bases, and 8 bases stayed unmatched. Germline values: CDR1 SSHAT, CDR2 FNYEAQ (reference sequence). The CDR3 DNA reads as TGTGCCAGCAGCTTACTTACCCTGGACAGGGTGAACACTGAAGCTTTCTTT. It codes for CASSLLTLDRVNTEAFF.

This chain uses TRBV9 with TRBJ2-7; TRBD1 matches at 10 bases. J gave up 4 bases and V 0 bases, and 1 base lay outside the gene matches. Looked up from germline, CDR1 is SGDLS and CDR2 is YYNGEE. CDR3 size: 14 residues. The CDR3 DNA follows: TGTGCCAGCAGCGTAGGGGACAGGGGTTACGAGCAGTACTTC. Protein product: CASSVGDRGYEQYF.

This sequence joins TRBV18 and TRBJ1-2; D gene ambiguous. The CDR3 is made up of 14 amino acids. Trimming cost V 2 bases and J 6 bases, with 13 bases left between them. CDR1 and CDR2 (germline): KGHSH, LQKENI. As DNA, the CDR3 is TGTGCCAGCTCACCAAATTTAAACGGGAATGGCTACACCTTC. It codes for CASSPNLNGNGYTF.